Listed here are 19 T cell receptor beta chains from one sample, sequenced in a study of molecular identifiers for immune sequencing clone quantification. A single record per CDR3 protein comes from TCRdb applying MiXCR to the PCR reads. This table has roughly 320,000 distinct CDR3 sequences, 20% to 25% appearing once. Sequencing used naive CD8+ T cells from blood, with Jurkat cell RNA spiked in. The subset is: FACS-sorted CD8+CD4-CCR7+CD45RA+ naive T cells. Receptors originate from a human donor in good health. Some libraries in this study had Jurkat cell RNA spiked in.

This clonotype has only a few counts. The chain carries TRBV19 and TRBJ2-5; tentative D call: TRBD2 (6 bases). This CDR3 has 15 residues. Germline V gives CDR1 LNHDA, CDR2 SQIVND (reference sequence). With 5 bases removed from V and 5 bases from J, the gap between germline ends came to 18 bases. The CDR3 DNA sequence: TGTGCCAGTAGTGCAGCGCCGACTAGTCATGAGACCCAGTACTTC. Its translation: CASSAAPTSHETQYF.

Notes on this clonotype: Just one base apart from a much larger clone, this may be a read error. Here the CDR3 reads CASSKNLVSSGANYGYAF. The CDR3 DNA is TGTGCCAGCAGCAAAAATCTCGTTTCGTCTGGGGCTAACTATGGCTACGCCTTC. The chain joins TRBV21-1 to TRBJ1-2. TRBV21-1 is flagged as a pseudogene. CDR3 length: 18 amino acids.

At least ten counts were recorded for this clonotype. The CDR3 DNA reads TGCAGCGTTGAAGCCCAAGAGGAGACCCAGTACTTC. Its translation is CSVEAQEETQYF. The chain carries TRBV29-1 and TRBJ2-5; D not resolved. From germline, CDR1 is SQVTM and CDR2 ANQGSEA. V lost 1 base, J lost 5 bases, and 8 bases lay in between. CDR3 length: 12 amino acids.

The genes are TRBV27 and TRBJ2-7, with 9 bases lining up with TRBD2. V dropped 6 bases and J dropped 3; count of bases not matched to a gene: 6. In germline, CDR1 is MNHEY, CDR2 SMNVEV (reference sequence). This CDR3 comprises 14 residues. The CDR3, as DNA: TGTGCCAGCAGCAAAACTAGCGGGTACTACGAGCAGTACTTC. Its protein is CASSKTSGYYEQYF.

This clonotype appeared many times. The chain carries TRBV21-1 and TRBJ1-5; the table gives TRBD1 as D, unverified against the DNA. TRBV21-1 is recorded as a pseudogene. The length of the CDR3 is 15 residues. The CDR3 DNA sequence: TGTGCCGGCGGGGCAGGCACAGACCCTAATCAGCCCCAGCATTTT. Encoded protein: CAGGAGTDPNQPQHF.

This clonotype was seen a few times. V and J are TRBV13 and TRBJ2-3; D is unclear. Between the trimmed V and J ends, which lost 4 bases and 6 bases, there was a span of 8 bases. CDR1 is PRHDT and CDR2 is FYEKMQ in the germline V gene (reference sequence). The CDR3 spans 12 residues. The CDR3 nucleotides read TGTGCCAGCAGCTCCCCCGTCGATACGCAGTATTTT. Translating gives CASSSPVDTQYF.

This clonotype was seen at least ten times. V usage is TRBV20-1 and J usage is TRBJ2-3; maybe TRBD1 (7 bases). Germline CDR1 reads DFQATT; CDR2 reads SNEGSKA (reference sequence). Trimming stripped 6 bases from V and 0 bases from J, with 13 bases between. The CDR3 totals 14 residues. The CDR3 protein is CSAEGAVSTDTQYF. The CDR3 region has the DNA TGCAGTGCGGAGGGGGCGGTGAGCACAGATACGCAGTATTTT.

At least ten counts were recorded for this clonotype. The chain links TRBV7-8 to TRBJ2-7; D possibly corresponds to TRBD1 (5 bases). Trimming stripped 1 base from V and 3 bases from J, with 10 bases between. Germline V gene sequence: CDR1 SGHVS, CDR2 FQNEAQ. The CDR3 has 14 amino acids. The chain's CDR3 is CASSLGGRVYEQYF. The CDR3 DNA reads TGTGCCAGCAGCTTAGGGGGCAGGGTCTACGAGCAGTACTTC.

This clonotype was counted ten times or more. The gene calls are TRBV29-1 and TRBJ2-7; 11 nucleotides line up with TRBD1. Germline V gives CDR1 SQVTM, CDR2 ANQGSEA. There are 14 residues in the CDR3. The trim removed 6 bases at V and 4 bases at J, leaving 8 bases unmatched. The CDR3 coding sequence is TGCAGCGTCGAGGAGGACAGGGGGCTGTACGAGCAGTACTTC. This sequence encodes CSVEEDRGLYEQYF.

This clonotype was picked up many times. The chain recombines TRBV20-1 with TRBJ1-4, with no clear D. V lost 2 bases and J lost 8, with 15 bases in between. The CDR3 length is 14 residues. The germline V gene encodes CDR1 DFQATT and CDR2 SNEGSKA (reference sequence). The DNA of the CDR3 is TGCAGTGCTAGATCCCTCGAGGTGTGGGAAAAACTGTTTTTT. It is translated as CSARSLEVWEKLFF.

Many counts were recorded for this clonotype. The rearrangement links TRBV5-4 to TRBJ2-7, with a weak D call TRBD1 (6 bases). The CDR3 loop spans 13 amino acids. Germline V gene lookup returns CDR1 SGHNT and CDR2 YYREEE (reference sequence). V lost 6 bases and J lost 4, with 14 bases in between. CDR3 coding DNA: TGTGCCAGCAATCCGCAGGGGTCTTACGAGCAGTACTTC. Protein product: CASNPQGSYEQYF.

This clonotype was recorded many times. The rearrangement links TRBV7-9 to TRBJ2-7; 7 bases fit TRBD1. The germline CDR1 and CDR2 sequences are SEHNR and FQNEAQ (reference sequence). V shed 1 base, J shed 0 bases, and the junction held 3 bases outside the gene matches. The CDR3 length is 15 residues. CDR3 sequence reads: CASSLDRGPSYEQYF. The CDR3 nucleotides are TGTGCCAGCAGCTTAGACAGGGGCCCCTCCTACGAGCAGTACTTC.

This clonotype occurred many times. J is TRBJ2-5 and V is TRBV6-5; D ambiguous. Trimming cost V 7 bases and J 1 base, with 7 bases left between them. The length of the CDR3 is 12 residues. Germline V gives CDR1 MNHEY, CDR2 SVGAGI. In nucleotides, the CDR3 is TGTGCCAGCACCGACACCCAAGAGACCCAGTACTTC. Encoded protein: CASTDTQETQYF.

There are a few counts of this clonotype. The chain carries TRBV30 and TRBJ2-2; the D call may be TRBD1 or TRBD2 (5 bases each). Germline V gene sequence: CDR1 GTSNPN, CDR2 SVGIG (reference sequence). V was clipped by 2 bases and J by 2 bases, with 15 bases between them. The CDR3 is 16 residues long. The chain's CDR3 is CAWSFPGLYNTGELFF. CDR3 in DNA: TGTGCCTGGAGTTTTCCGGGGCTTTACAACACCGGGGAGCTGTTTTTT. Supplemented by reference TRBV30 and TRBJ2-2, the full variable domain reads SQTIHQWPATLVQPVGSPLSLECTVEGTSNPNLYWYRQAAGRGLQLLFYSVGIGQISSEVPQNLSASRPQDRQFILSSKKLLLSDSGFYLCAWSFPGLYNTGELFFGEGSRLTVL.

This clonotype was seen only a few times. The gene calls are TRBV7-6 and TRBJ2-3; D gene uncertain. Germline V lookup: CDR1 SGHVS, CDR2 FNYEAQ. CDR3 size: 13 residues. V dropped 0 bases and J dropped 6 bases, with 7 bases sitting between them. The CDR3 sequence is CASSLANEDTQYF. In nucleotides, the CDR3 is TGTGCCAGCAGCTTAGCTAACGAGGATACGCAGTATTTT. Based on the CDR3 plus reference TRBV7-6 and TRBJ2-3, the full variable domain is GAGVSQSPRYKVTKRGQDVALRCDPISGHVSLYWYRQALGQGPEFLTYFNYEAQQDKSGLPNDRFSAERPEGSISTLTIQRTEQRDSAMYRCASSLANEDTQYFGPGTRLTVL.

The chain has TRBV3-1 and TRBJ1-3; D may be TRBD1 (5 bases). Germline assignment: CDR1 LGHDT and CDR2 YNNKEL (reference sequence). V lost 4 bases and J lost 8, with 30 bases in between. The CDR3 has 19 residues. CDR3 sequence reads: CASSPRGDPGPAVGDTIYF. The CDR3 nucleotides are TGTGCCAGCAGCCCCCGTGGGGACCCGGGACCGGCCGTCGGAGACACCATATATTTT.

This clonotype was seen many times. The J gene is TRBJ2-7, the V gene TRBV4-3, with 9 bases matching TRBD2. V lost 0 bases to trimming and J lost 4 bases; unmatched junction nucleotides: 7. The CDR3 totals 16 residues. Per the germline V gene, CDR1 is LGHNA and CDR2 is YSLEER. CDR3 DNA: TGCGCCAGCAGCCAAGATCGGGGTAGCGGGAGTTACGAGCAGTACTTC. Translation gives CASSQDRGSGSYEQYF.

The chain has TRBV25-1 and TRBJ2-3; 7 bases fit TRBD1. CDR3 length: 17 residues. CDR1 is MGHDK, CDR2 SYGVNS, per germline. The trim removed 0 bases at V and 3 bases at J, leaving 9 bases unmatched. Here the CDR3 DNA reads TGTGCCAGCAGTGAATATGGGACAGCTACGTGGACAGATACGCAGTATTTT. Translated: CASSEYGTATWTDTQYF.

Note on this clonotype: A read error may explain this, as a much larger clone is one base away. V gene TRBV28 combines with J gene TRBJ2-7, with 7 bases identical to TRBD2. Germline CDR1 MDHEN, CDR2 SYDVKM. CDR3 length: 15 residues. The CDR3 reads CASSPTWDYSYGQYF. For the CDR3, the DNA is TGTGCCAGCAGTCCGACTTGGGACTACTCCTACGGGCAGTACTTC.